These 21 T cell receptor beta chains share one sample of origin, sequenced in a study of blood T cell repertoires in COVID-19 (dated by TCRdb to the early 2020s). Library preparation was by the immunoSEQ multiplex PCR assay. TCRdb obtained this table from immuneACCESS and retained in-frame rearrangements with V and J assigned. These tables miss some clones; where compared with another copy, unresolved V genes account for less than half of the shortfall, and the remainder is unexplained. The sample table shows 100,000 or so clones, and roughly 92% are seen once. Clones ranked in the top ten supply approximately 5.1% of the sample. What was sequenced was peripheral blood. The origin of the receptors is a man in his 70s with acute or convalescent COVID-19.

The CDR3 DNA reads as TGCGCCAGCAGCTCTGGAGACCCTAATGAAAAACTGTTTTTT. Translated, it gives CASSSGDPNEKLFF. The chain joins TRBV5-1 to TRBJ1-4, with D hard to call. The CDR3 length is 14 residues. The germline V gene encodes CDR1 SGHRS and CDR2 YFSETQ. Trimming stripped 3 bases from V and 3 bases from J, with 9 bases between.

This chain joins TRBV29-1 and TRBJ2-2, with 7 bases identical to TRBD1. Germline loops: CDR1 SQVTM, CDR2 ANQGSEA. V shed 7 bases and J 4 bases; nucleotides not matched to a gene: 6. This CDR3 comprises 13 residues. The CDR3 region is CSGGNRGTGELFF. The CDR3 nucleotides are TGCAGCGGGGGGAACAGGGGCACCGGGGAGCTGTTTTTT.

The genes are TRBV19 and TRBJ1-1, with D unresolved. This CDR3 comprises 15 residues. Germline assignment: CDR1 LNHDA and CDR2 SQIVND (reference sequence). V was shortened by 4 bases and J by 0 bases, with 12 bases between the two germline ends. The CDR3 sequence is CASSNREQMNTEAFF. CDR3 coding DNA: TGTGCCAGTAGTAACCGGGAGCAGATGAACACTGAAGCTTTCTTT.

V usage is TRBV12-3 or TRBV12-4 and J usage is TRBJ1-1, with 7 bases lining up with TRBD1. The trim removed 5 bases at V and 4 bases at J, leaving 4 bases unmatched. The CDR3 is 13 amino acids. The CDR3 DNA sequence: TGTGCCAGCAGTAACCGGGACAGCACTGAAGCTTTCTTT. Its protein product is CASSNRDSTEAFF.

V usage is TRBV27 and J usage is TRBJ2-7; 8 nucleotides match TRBD2. Germline V gives CDR1 MNHEY, CDR2 SMNVEV (reference sequence). The V and J ends lost 2 bases and 4 bases, in that order; junction bases with no gene match: 10. The CDR3 spans 16 residues. The DNA for the CDR3 is TGTGCCAGCAGTTTAGATAGGAGGACGGGAGGGTACGAGCAGTACTTC. Its translation: CASSLDRRTGGYEQYF.

The CDR3 nucleotides are TGTGCCAGCAGCTTAGCTCGGGACAGGGGGATCGGGGAGCTGTTTTTT. Its protein product is CASSLARDRGIGELFF. The rearrangement uses TRBV7-2 and TRBJ2-2, with 11 bases that match TRBD1. The CDR3 consists of 16 residues. J was trimmed by 7 bases and V by 0 bases; bases with no gene match: 4. Germline assignment: CDR1 SGHTA and CDR2 FQGNSA.

This clone has just one count. This sequence joins TRBV21-1 and TRBJ2-4; TRBD1 was called by the table and not checked on the DNA. TRBV21-1 is classified as a pseudogene. There are 14 residues in the CDR3. The CDR3 DNA reads TGTGCCAGCAGCAAAGAACAGGGCGAAAACATTCAGTACTTC. It encodes CASSKEQGENIQYF.

The J gene is TRBJ2-1, the V gene TRBV7-3; 10 positions match TRBD2. V lost 2 bases, J lost 4 bases, and 2 bases stayed unmatched. Germline V lookup: CDR1 SGHTA, CDR2 FQGTGA. CDR3 length: 15 amino acids. The CDR3 DNA follows: TGTGCCAGCAGCTTACAACTAGCGGGGTACAATGAGCAGTTCTTC. Amino acids: CASSLQLAGYNEQFF.

The rearrangement joins TRBV3-1 (or the pseudogene TRBV3-2) to TRBJ1-4; maybe TRBD1 (5 bases). This CDR3 region has 14 residues. CDR1 is LGHDT and CDR2 is YNNKEL in the germline V gene (reference sequence). V was pared by 0 bases and J by 3 bases, with 5 bases between. The CDR3 loop reads CASSQDRANEKLFF. The CDR3 DNA sequence: TGTGCCAGCAGCCAAGACAGGGCTAATGAAAAACTGTTTTTT.

CDR3 in DNA: TGCGCCAGCAGCCAAGTAGCAGGGGGCGACTATGGCTACACCTTC. Its protein product is CASSQVAGGDYGYTF. The chain joins TRBV4-3 to TRBJ1-2, with 8 bases aligning to TRBD1. From germline, CDR1 is LGHNA and CDR2 YSLEER. CDR3 length equals 15 residues. Trimming cost V 1 base and J 3 bases; bases outside gene matches: 4.

The rearrangement uses TRBV11-2 and TRBJ2-6; TRBD1 aligns across 7 bases. The CDR3 runs to 17 residues. V gave up 5 bases and J gave up 2 bases; unmatched junction bases: 9. The germline CDR1 and CDR2 sequences are SGHAT and FQNNGV. CDR3 protein: CASSRDSSPAGANVLTF. CDR3 coding DNA: TGTGCCAGCAGCCGGGACAGTTCTCCCGCTGGGGCCAACGTCCTGACTTTC.

This clone was counted between two and nine times. The chain couples TRBV6-5 to TRBJ2-2; D perhaps matches TRBD1 (5 bases). The CDR3 totals 12 residues. The V end lost 9 bases, the J end lost 7 bases, and 12 bases lay between the germline ends. Germline V lookup: CDR1 MNHEY, CDR2 SVGAGI. The CDR3 coding sequence is TGTGCCAGTACAGGTTCGCACGGGGAGCTGTTTTTT. It translates to CASTGSHGELFF.

The chain joins TRBV18 to TRBJ1-2, with 9 positions matching TRBD1. In germline, CDR1 is KGHSH, CDR2 LQKENI. The CDR3 spans 13 residues. With V trimmed by 6 bases and J by 3 bases, 2 bases remained unmatched. CDR3 loop: CASSRDRDYGYTF. The CDR3, as DNA: TGTGCCAGCTCTCGGGACAGGGACTATGGCTACACCTTC.

V usage is TRBV7-9 and J usage is TRBJ1-5, with D possibly matching TRBD1 (6 bases). This CDR3 region has 14 residues. Deletions cut 2 bases from V and 3 bases from J, with 8 bases between. Germline lookup yields CDR1 SEHNR and CDR2 FQNEAQ (reference sequence). As DNA, the CDR3 is TGTGCCAGCAGCTTACAGGGGAACAATCAGCCCCAGCATTTT. The encoded protein is CASSLQGNNQPQHF.

This clone was detected a few times. This sequence joins TRBV7-2 and TRBJ1-4; a weak D match, TRBD1 (6 bases). CDR1 and CDR2 (germline): SGHTA, FQGNSA. There are 15 residues in the CDR3. Trimming took off 6 bases at V and 7 bases at J, with 18 bases between the two ends. The CDR3 reads CASSREQGHVEKLFF. Here the CDR3 DNA reads TGTGCCAGCAGTCGAGAACAGGGACACGTTGAAAAACTGTTTTTT.

This clone was counted once. V and J are TRBV11-2 and TRBJ1-2; D perhaps matches TRBD1 (5 bases). Germline V gene lookup returns CDR1 SGHAT and CDR2 FQNNGV. The CDR3 covers 14 residues. The V and J ends lost 7 bases and 6 bases respectively, with 18 bases between them. The CDR3 is CASTIGGSSDGYTF. CDR3 nucleotide sequence: TGTGCCAGCACCATTGGGGGGTCTTCCGATGGCTACACCTTC.

This clone is medium-sized in the sample. The CDR3 protein is CASSGLAGGPDTQYF. Written as DNA, the CDR3 is TGTGCCAGCAGCGGACTAGCGGGAGGGCCAGATACGCAGTATTTT. The rearrangement joins TRBV2 to TRBJ2-3, with 15 bases fitting TRBD2. Trimming at V came to 6 bases and at J to 4 bases, leaving 2 bases not matched to a gene. Germline CDR1 and CDR2: SNHLY and FYNNEI. The CDR3 length is 15 residues.

The rearrangement joins TRBV13 to TRBJ1-1; no firm D call. In germline, CDR1 is PRHDT, CDR2 FYEKMQ (reference sequence). Trimming removed 4 bases from V and 2 bases from J, with 2 bases in between. This CDR3 contains 11 residues. The CDR3 DNA is TGTGCCAGCAGCTCTAACACTGAAGCTTTCTTT. Residues: CASSSNTEAFF.

The chain joins TRBV4-1 to TRBJ2-1; 10 bases align to TRBD2. Germline lookup yields CDR1 MGHRA and CDR2 YSYEKL. The CDR3 totals 17 residues. Germline trimming cut 0 bases from V and 3 bases from J; bases unmatched to any gene: 5. In DNA form, the CDR3 reads TGCGCCAGCAGCCAAGATCCTAGCGGGAGCTTCTACAATGAGCAGTTCTTC. This translates into CASSQDPSGSFYNEQFF.

The chain has TRBV7-8 and TRBJ1-5, with D tentatively TRBD1 (6 bases). The CDR3 is 16 residues long. Germline CDR1 and CDR2: SGHVS and FQNEAQ. Trimming took 7 bases from V and 0 from J, leaving 16 bases between them. The CDR3 nucleotides are TGTGCCAGCAACGCAGGGGCGGTTGGTAGCAATCAGCCCCAGCATTTT. It codes for CASNAGAVGSNQPQHF. Full variable domain (missing parts from reference TRBV7-8 and TRBJ1-5): GAGVSQSPRYKVAKRGQDVALRCDPISGHVSLFWYQQALGQGPEFLTYFQNEAQLDKSGLPSDRFFAERPEGSVSTLKIQRTQQEDSAVYLCASNAGAVGSNQPQHFGDGTRLSIL.

This chain connects TRBV28 to TRBJ1-2; 12 nucleotides agree with TRBD1. Germline loops: CDR1 MDHEN, CDR2 SYDVKM. V lost 5 bases and J lost 8; bases outside the gene matches: 9. There are 15 residues in the CDR3. The CDR3 DNA is TGTGCCAGCAGTCCCGGGACAGGGGGCGGTCGAGGCTACACCTTC. Residues: CASSPGTGGGRGYTF.